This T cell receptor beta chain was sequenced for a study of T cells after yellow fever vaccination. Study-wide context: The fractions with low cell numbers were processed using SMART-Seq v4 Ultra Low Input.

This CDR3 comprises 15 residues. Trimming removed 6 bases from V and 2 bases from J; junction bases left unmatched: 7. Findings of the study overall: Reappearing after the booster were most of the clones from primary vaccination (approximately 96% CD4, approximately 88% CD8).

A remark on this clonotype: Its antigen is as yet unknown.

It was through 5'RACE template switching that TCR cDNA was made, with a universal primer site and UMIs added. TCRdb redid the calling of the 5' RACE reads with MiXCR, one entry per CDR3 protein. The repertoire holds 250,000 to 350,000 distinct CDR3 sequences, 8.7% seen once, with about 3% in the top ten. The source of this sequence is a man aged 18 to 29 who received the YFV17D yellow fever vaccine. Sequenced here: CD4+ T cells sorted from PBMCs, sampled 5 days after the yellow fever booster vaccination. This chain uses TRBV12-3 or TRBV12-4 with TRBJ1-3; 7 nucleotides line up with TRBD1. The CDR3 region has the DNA TGTGCCAGCAGGCCCAGGACAGGTCCTGGAAACACCATATATTTT. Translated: CASRPRTGPGNTIYF.